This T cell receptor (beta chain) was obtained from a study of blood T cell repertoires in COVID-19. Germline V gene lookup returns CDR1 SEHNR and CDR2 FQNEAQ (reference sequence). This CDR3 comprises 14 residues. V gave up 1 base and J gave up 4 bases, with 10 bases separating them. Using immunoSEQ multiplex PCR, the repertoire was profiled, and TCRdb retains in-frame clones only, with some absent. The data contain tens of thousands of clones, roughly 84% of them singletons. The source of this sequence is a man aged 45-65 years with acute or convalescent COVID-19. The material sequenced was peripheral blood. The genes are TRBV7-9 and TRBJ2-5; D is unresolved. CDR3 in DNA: TGTGCCAGCAGCTTAGGGGCAGCCCCAGAGACCCAGTACTTC. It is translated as CASSLGAAPETQYF. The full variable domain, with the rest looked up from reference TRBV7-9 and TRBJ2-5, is DTGVSQNPRHKITKRGQNVTFRCDPISEHNRLYWYRQTLGQGPEFLTYFQNEAQLEKSRLLSDRFSAERPKGSFSTLEIQRTEQGDSAMYLCASSLGAAPETQYFGPGTRLLVL.